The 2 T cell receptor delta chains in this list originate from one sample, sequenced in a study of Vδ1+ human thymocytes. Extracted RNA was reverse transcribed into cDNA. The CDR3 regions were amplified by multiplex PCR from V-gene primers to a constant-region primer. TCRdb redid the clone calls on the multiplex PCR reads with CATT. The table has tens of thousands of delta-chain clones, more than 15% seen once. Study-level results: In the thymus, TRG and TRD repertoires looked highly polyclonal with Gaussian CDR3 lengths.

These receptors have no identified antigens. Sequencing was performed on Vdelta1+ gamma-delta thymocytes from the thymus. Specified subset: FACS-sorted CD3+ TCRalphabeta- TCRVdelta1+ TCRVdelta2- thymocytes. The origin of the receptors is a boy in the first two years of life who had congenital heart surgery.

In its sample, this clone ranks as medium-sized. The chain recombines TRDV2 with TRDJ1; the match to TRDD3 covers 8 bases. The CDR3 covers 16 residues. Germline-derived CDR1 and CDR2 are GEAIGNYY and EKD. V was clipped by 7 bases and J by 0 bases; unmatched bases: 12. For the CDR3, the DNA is TGTGCCTGCCCGTGGGGGGATAAGGAGTACACCGATAAACTCATCTTT. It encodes CACPWGDKEYTDKLIF.

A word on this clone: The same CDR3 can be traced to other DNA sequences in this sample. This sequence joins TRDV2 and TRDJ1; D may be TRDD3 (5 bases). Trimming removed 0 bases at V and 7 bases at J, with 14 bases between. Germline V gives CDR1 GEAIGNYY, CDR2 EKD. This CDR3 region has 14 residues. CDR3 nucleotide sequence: TGTGCCTGTGACACCGCCCGGGGGGCTATTAAACTCATCTTT. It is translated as CACDTARGAIKLIF.